This T cell receptor (beta chain) was obtained from a study of blood T cell repertoires in COVID-19. Study context: T cells, B-cell-depleted T cells, or PBMCs supplied cDNA or gDNA.

Enrolment of Seattle patients took place during active infection, and they were followed longitudinally. Original data processing: Estimation of nucleated cell counts was performed using reference gene primer amplification. This table comes from immunoSEQ multiplex PCR, and its TCRdb copy is limited to in-frame clones, with some not included. V, J and clone size are those of that table, while D and trimming were read from the DNA. The data hold almost 400,000 clones, with more than 75% observed a single time. The specimen sequenced was peripheral blood. The TCR comes from a woman aged 60-75 years with COVID-19, enrolled during active disease.

CDR3 protein: CASSLAGTGRTEAFF. For the CDR3, the DNA is TGTGCCAGCAGCTTAGCCGGGACAGGGAGAACTGAAGCTTTCTTT. The chain employs TRBV11-1 and TRBJ1-1; TRBD1 matches at 9 bases. V trimming: 0 bases; J trimming: 5 bases; junction bases outside the gene matches: 4. The germline V gene encodes CDR1 SGHAT and CDR2 FQDESV (reference sequence). This CDR3 is built from 15 residues.